The 2 T cell receptor beta chains reported below all come from one sample, sequenced in a study of Ad26.COV2.S vaccination and SARS-CoV-2 variants. Using immunoSEQ multiplex PCR, the repertoire was profiled, and TCRdb retains in-frame clones only, with some absent. The sample shows roughly 350,000 clones, about 88% of them seen only once. Indicated treatment: roughly 19 received Ad26.COV2.S at low or high dose, single or two shots; a few received placebo; per-sample allocation not given. Collection of the samples took place on day 63 after the first injection of vaccine or placebo. The material sequenced was peripheral blood, taken in a trial of Ad26.COV2.S vaccine versus placebo. These receptors were collected from a person between 18 and 60 years old who received the Ad26.COV2.S COVID-19 vaccine or a placebo.

This clone was counted once. The V and J genes are TRBV4-2 and TRBJ1-1; D call uncertain. Germline V gives CDR1 LGHNA, CDR2 YNFKEQ. The CDR3 contains 13 residues. The germline V and J ends were trimmed by 0 bases and 4 bases, with 6 bases remaining between them. The CDR3 loop is CASSQDRGTEAFF. CDR3 bases: TGTGCCAGCAGCCAAGATCGTGGCACTGAAGCTTTCTTT.

This sequence joins TRBV9 and TRBJ1-4, with a tentative D call TRBD1 (6 bases). The CDR3 loop spans 15 amino acids. Between the trimmed V and J ends, which lost 0 bases and 8 bases, there was a span of 14 bases. CDR1 SGDLS and CDR2 YYNGEE come from the germline V gene. The CDR3 coding sequence is TGTGCCAGCAGCGTAGGGGATGGCGGGGGCGAAAAACTGTTTTTT. This translates into CASSVGDGGGEKLFF. Based on the CDR3 plus reference TRBV9 and TRBJ1-4, the full variable domain is DSGVTQTPKHLITATGQRVTLRCSPRSGDLSVYWYQQSLDQGLQFLIQYYNGEERAKGNILERFSAQQFPDLHSELNLSSLELGDSALYFCASSVGDGGGEKLFFGSGTQLSVL.